The clone carrying this T cell receptor (beta chain) was counted a few times. What it binds is not known. The CDR3 totals 16 residues. V lost 0 bases, J lost 3 bases, and 6 bases stayed unmatched. The germline gives CDR1 LGHNA, CDR2 YSLEER. Generation of TCR cDNA used 5'RACE template switching (which added a universal primer site and UMIs). MiXCR was run by TCRdb on the 5' RACE reads, yielding one entry per CDR3 protein. This sample has approximately 130,000 distinct CDR3 sequences, with about 16% found just once. This entry comes from a study of T cells after yellow fever vaccination. General study results and limits: A weaker secondary response peaked on day 5, the primary on day 15.

Sequenced material: CD8+ T cells sorted from PBMCs, taken 5 days after the yellow fever booster vaccination. The clonotype comes from a man aged 18 to 30 who received the YFV17D yellow fever vaccine. The rearrangement joins TRBV4-3 to TRBJ2-3; 7 bases match TRBD2. The CDR3 nucleotides read TGCGCCAGCAGCCAAGAAGGAGTCGGGGGGACAGATACGCAGTATTTT. Its protein is CASSQEGVGGTDTQYF.